This entry lists 19 T cell receptor beta chains sequenced from one sample in a study of memory CD4+ T cells and cytomegalovirus serostatus. Generated by immunoSEQ multiplex PCR, the TCRdb table keeps only in-frame clones and is missing some. The table has over 35,000 clones, roughly 78% seen once. The sort gate was single viable CD3+CD4+CD8-CD45RO+ cells for memory CD4+ T cells. Sequenced: memory CD4+ T cells from blood. The source of these receptors is an adult in good health and CMV-seronegative.

The rearrangement joins TRBV7-2 to TRBJ1-1; 10 nucleotides match TRBD1. CDR3 size: 15 residues. J gave up 5 bases and V 5 bases, and 8 bases lay outside the gene matches. Germline V lookup: CDR1 SGHTA, CDR2 FQGNSA. CDR3 residues: CASSLDRGRRTEAFF. The CDR3, as DNA: TGTGCCAGCAGCCTAGACAGGGGGCGTCGGACTGAAGCTTTCTTT.

This chain joins TRBV15 and TRBJ1-5, with D possibly TRBD1 on 5 matching bases. Germline V CDR1 and CDR2: LNHNV, YYDKDF (reference sequence). The V end was cut by 0 bases, the J end by 4 bases, with 16 bases between. This CDR3 has 17 amino acids. The CDR3 DNA sequence: TGTGCCACCAGCAGAGAGGAGGGGCAGGGTATGAATCAGCCCCAGCATTTT. This gives the protein CATSREEGQGMNQPQHF.

V is TRBV6-5 and J is TRBJ2-7, with 10 positions matching TRBD1. The junction had 3 bases not matched to a gene; V was cut back by 5 bases and J by 2 bases. Germline V gene sequence: CDR1 MNHEY, CDR2 SVGAGI. The length of the CDR3 is 14 residues. The CDR3 DNA reads as TGTGCCAGCAGTGGGACAGGGGTCACCTACGAGCAGTACTTC. The encoded protein is CASSGTGVTYEQYF.

In its sample, this clone is medium-sized. The sample has other DNA sequences that encode this CDR3 too. The chain carries TRBV19 and TRBJ1-2, with TRBD1 matching over 10 bases. The CDR3 totals 13 residues. Germline loops: CDR1 LNHDA, CDR2 SQIVND (reference sequence). The junction had 2 bases not matched to a gene; V was cut back by 4 bases and J by 6 bases. CDR3 sequence (DNA): TGTGCCAGTAGTAGGGGACAGGGGAATGGCTACACCTTC. Translating gives CASSRGQGNGYTF.

The chain links TRBV27 to TRBJ1-5; 9 nucleotides match TRBD1. V was pared by 6 bases and J by 0 bases, with 9 bases of the junction left unmatched. CDR1 and CDR2 from the germline V gene are MNHEY and SMNVEV (reference sequence). This CDR3 has 17 amino acids. In nucleotides, the CDR3 is TGTGCCAGCAGACCATACAGGGGGCAGGATAGCAATCAGCCCCAGCATTTT. This sequence encodes CASRPYRGQDSNQPQHF.

V usage is TRBV5-1 and J usage is TRBJ2-7; 7 bases match TRBD2. J lost 0 bases, V lost 0 bases, and 3 bases had no gene match. Per germline, CDR1 SGHRS and CDR2 YFSETQ. The CDR3 contains 15 residues. The CDR3 DNA sequence: TGCGCCAGCAGCTTGGGTGGGGGGGACTCCTACGAGCAGTACTTC. It yields the protein CASSLGGGDSYEQYF.

The chain joins TRBV7-2 to TRBJ2-7; unclear D gene. Germline loops: CDR1 SGHTA, CDR2 FQGNSA. With 5 bases removed from V and 0 bases from J, the gap between germline ends came to 8 bases. This CDR3 contains 13 residues. The CDR3 nucleotides are TGTGCCAGCAGCCCAAGAAACTCCTACGAGCAGTACTTC. Its protein is CASSPRNSYEQYF.

The chain combines TRBV29-1 with TRBJ2-3, with TRBD2 identical over 7 bases. The CDR3 loop spans 15 amino acids. V was pared by 3 bases and J by 2 bases, with 8 bases of the junction left unmatched. The germline gives CDR1 SQVTM, CDR2 ANQGSEA. The CDR3 bases are TGCAGCGTTGACGAAGGGAGGGTGACCACAGATACGCAGTATTTT. Translated, it gives CSVDEGRVTTDTQYF.

This chain uses TRBV28 with TRBJ2-7; TRBD2 matches at 15 bases. Trimming at V came to 2 bases and at J to 2 bases, leaving 7 bases not matched to a gene. The CDR3 sequence is 18 residues long. Germline CDR1 MDHEN, CDR2 SYDVKM. The CDR3 DNA follows: TGTGCCAGCAGTTTAACCGGACTAGCGGGGGGGAACGCCTACGAGCAGTACTTC. Residues: CASSLTGLAGGNAYEQYF.

The genes are TRBV7-9 and TRBJ1-6, with unresolved D. The germline V and J ends were trimmed by 2 bases and 7 bases, with 9 bases remaining between them. Germline CDR1 and CDR2: SEHNR and FQNEAQ (reference sequence). This CDR3 spans 14 amino acids. The CDR3 reads CASSLSGRNSPLHF. The CDR3 nucleotides read TGTGCCAGCAGCTTATCCGGGAGGAATTCACCCCTCCACTTT. The complete variable domain, with remaining parts taken from reference TRBV7-9 and TRBJ1-6, reads DTGVSQNPRHKITKRGQNVTFRCDPISEHNRLYWYRQTLGQGPEFLTYFQNEAQLEKSRLLSDRFSAERPKGSFSTLEIQRTEQGDSAMYLCASSLSGRNSPLHFGNGTRLTVT.

In its sample, this clone was seen a few times. This chain joins TRBV14 and TRBJ2-7; 7 nucleotides line up with TRBD1. Germline V lookup: CDR1 SGHDN, CDR2 FVKESK. V lost 1 base to trimming and J lost 6 bases; unmatched junction nucleotides: 6. This CDR3 is built from 14 residues. The CDR3 DNA follows: TGTGCCAGCAGCCAAGGGACAGGATATGGCGAGCAGTACTTC. This gives the protein CASSQGTGYGEQYF.

This clone showed up just once. J is TRBJ1-3 and V is TRBV7-6; 8 nucleotides agree with TRBD1. Trimming cost V 5 bases and J 6 bases; bases outside gene matches: 3. CDR1 and CDR2 from the germline V gene are SGHVS and FNYEAQ. This CDR3 has 13 residues. CDR3 in amino acids: CASSDRGVNTIYF. In nucleotides, the CDR3 is TGTGCCAGCAGCGACAGGGGCGTAAACACCATATATTTT.

J is TRBJ1-2 and V is TRBV30; 7 bases are a match to TRBD1. The CDR3 sequence is 15 residues long. Unmatched junction bases numbered 15, after V lost 5 bases and J lost 6 bases. CDR1 GTSNPN and CDR2 SVGIG come from the germline V gene (reference sequence). CDR3 protein: CAWGSGVTGKDGYTF. CDR3 sequence (DNA): TGTGCCTGGGGAAGTGGGGTGACAGGGAAGGATGGCTACACCTTC.

A single count supports this clone. The V gene is TRBV18, the J gene TRBJ2-7; D might be TRBD2 (5 bases). CDR3 size: 14 residues. Germline CDR1 is KGHSH and CDR2 is LQKENI. With 3 bases removed from V and 2 bases from J, the gap between germline ends came to 11 bases. The CDR3 DNA reads TGTGCCAGCTCACCTGGCGGGCCGGCCTACGAGCAGTACTTC. Protein: CASSPGGPAYEQYF.

For this clone: A much bigger clone sits one base away, suggesting this may be a read error. This chain links TRBV6-5 with TRBJ1-2, with 9 nucleotides matching TRBD1. The CDR3 length is 15 residues. CDR1 is MNHEY and CDR2 is SVGAGI in the germline V gene. With V trimmed by 6 bases and J by 4 bases, 9 bases remained unmatched. CDR3 coding DNA: TGTGCCAGCAGGTCTACAGGGGGCGCGGGCTATGGCTACACCTTC. This sequence encodes CASRSTGGAGYGYTF.

The chain carries TRBV11-3 and TRBJ2-1; D is tentatively TRBD1 or TRBD2 (5 bases each). Germline V CDR1 and CDR2: SGHNT, YENEEA. Trimming shortened V by 1 base and J by 8 bases, and 12 bases separated the two germline ends. This CDR3 is built from 14 residues. CDR3 sequence (DNA): TGTGCCAGCAGCTTAGGGGACCTTGGTGATGAGCAGTTCTTC. The encoded protein is CASSLGDLGDEQFF.

This clone was observed a single time. The rearrangement uses TRBV6-1 and TRBJ1-2, with 10 positions matching TRBD1. Germline lookup yields CDR1 MNHNS and CDR2 SASEGT. The CDR3 length is 13 residues. V lost 10 bases, J lost 4 bases, and 6 bases stayed unmatched. CDR3 sequence (DNA): TGTGCCACCGGACAGGGGGACGCCTATGGCTACACCTTC. Amino acids: CATGQGDAYGYTF.

This clone occurred once. The DNA of the CDR3 is TGTGCCAGCAGTCCAAGCAGGGATCTCTACGAGCAGTACTTC. Encoded protein: CASSPSRDLYEQYF. The chain couples TRBV6-1 to TRBJ2-7, with a possible D match to TRBD1 (5 bases). Per the germline V gene, CDR1 is MNHNS and CDR2 is SASEGT. The ends were cut back, 5 bases at V and 3 bases at J, with 14 bases in the middle. This CDR3 has 14 residues.

The V and J genes are TRBV7-2 and TRBJ1-2; a possible D gene is TRBD1 (5 bases). CDR1 and CDR2 from the germline V gene are SGHTA and FQGNSA. The CDR3 runs 14 residues. Between the trimmed V and J ends, which lost 1 base and 8 bases, there was a span of 14 bases. In DNA form, the CDR3 reads TGTGCCAGCAGCTTAGGAGGGGACCAGGGAGGCTACACCTTC. Amino acid sequence: CASSLGGDQGGYTF. The whole variable domain, filled in from reference TRBV7-2 and TRBJ1-2, reads GAGVSQSPSNKVTEKGKDVELRCDPISGHTALYWYRQSLGQGLEFLIYFQGNSAPDKSGLPSDRFSAERTGGSVSTLTIQRTQQEDSAVYLCASSLGGDQGGYTFGSGTRLTVV.